This is a list of T cell receptor beta chains from one sample in a study of T cells after yellow fever vaccination. TCRdb used MiXCR to reprocess the 5' RACE reads, holding one entry per CDR3 protein. The sample gives 300,000 to 400,000 distinct CDR3 sequences, about 6% of which show up once; approximately 15% is in the top ten. The specimen comprised PBMCs, sampled 5 days after the yellow fever booster vaccination. These receptors came from a man in his thirties or forties who received the YFV17D yellow fever vaccine. CDR3s include the opening cysteine and the closing phenylalanine or tryptophan. The D gene is left open where the match is weak. Clone size, where shown, is once, few, many, or a class for clones that have expanded.

V gene: TRBV29-1; clone size: many; J gene: TRBJ2-5; D gene: -; CDR3 length: 14; CDR3 protein: CSVRLYRSQETQYF; CDR3 DNA: TGCAGCGTTCGTTTATATAGGTCTCAAGAGACCCAGTACTTC
V gene: TRBV5-1; clone size: -; J gene: TRBJ2-7; D gene: TRBD1; CDR3 length: 16; CDR3 protein: CASSLDYRDRAYEQYF; CDR3 DNA: TGCGCCAGCAGCTTGGACTACCGGGACAGGGCGTACGAGCAGTACTTC
V gene: TRBV11-2; clone size: many; J gene: TRBJ2-2; D gene: -; CDR3 length: 13; CDR3 protein: CASSLGEWGELFF; CDR3 DNA: TGTGCCAGCAGCTTAGGGGAATGGGGGGAGCTGTTTTTT
V gene: TRBV20-1; clone size: few; J gene: TRBJ1-5; D gene: -; CDR3 length: 12; CDR3 protein: CSGAPGSQPQHF; CDR3 DNA: TGCAGTGGGGCCCCAGGTTCTCAGCCCCAGCATTTT
V gene: TRBV20-1; clone size: -; J gene: TRBJ2-5; D gene: TRBD1; CDR3 length: 15; CDR3 protein: CSASTGGESMETQYF; CDR3 DNA: TGCAGTGCCAGTACAGGGGGCGAGTCAATGGAGACCCAGTACTTC
V gene: TRBV10-3; clone size: few; J gene: TRBJ2-3; D gene: TRBD1; CDR3 length: 14; CDR3 protein: CAISEGTGLDTQYF; CDR3 DNA: TGTGCCATCAGTGAGGGGACAGGCCTAGATACGCAGTATTTT
V gene: TRBV6-1; clone size: -; J gene: TRBJ2-7; D gene: -; CDR3 length: 13; CDR3 protein: CASSRLVRYEQYF; CDR3 DNA: TGTGCCAGCAGCCGCCTAGTTCGGTACGAGCAGTACTTC
V gene: TRBV20-1; clone size: few; J gene: TRBJ2-7; D gene: -; CDR3 length: 13; CDR3 protein: CSARDPSSYEQYF; CDR3 DNA: TGCAGTGCTAGAGATCCTAGTTCGTACGAGCAGTACTTC
V gene: TRBV6-1; clone size: few; J gene: TRBJ2-7; D gene: -; CDR3 length: 14; CDR3 protein: CATPNHIRPPEQYF; CDR3 DNA: TGTGCCACTCCTAATCATATTAGACCGCCCGAGCAGTACTTC
V gene: TRBV19; clone size: few; J gene: TRBJ2-1; D gene: TRBD2; CDR3 length: 15; CDR3 protein: CASSASGRAEVEQFF; CDR3 DNA: TGTGCCAGTTCTGCTAGCGGGAGGGCTGAGGTTGAGCAGTTCTTC
V gene: TRBV5-4; clone size: few; J gene: TRBJ1-1; D gene: -; CDR3 length: 13; CDR3 protein: CASSGGRDTEAFF; CDR3 DNA: TGTGCCAGCAGCGGGGGAAGGGACACTGAAGCTTTCTTT
V gene: TRBV28; clone size: -; J gene: TRBJ2-1; D gene: -; CDR3 length: 15; CDR3 protein: CASSLPGRRRNEQFF; CDR3 DNA: TGTGCCAGCAGTTTACCAGGCCGCAGGCGGAATGAGCAGTTCTTC
V gene: TRBV7-9; clone size: many; J gene: TRBJ1-2; D gene: -; CDR3 length: 14; CDR3 protein: CASSFPREDYGYTF; CDR3 DNA: TGTGCCAGCAGCTTCCCTCGGGAAGACTATGGCTACACCTTC
V gene: TRBV9; clone size: few; J gene: TRBJ2-2; D gene: -; CDR3 length: 16; CDR3 protein: CASSVGSGMVPGELFF; CDR3 DNA: TGTGCCAGCAGCGTAGGATCGGGTATGGTCCCCGGGGAGCTGTTTTTT
V gene: TRBV7-9; clone size: few; J gene: TRBJ1-6; D gene: TRBD1; CDR3 length: 14; CDR3 protein: CASSAGQGNSPLHF; CDR3 DNA: TGTGCCAGCAGCGCGGGACAGGGGAATTCACCCCTCCACTTT
V gene: TRBV4-3; clone size: few; J gene: TRBJ1-1; D gene: TRBD1; CDR3 length: 15; CDR3 protein: CASSQETGTGGEAFF; CDR3 DNA: TGCGCCAGCAGCCAAGAAACCGGGACAGGGGGTGAAGCTTTCTTT
V gene: TRBV19; clone size: few; J gene: TRBJ1-5; D gene: TRBD1; CDR3 length: 15; CDR3 protein: CASYSRQGPPGSQHF; CDR3 DNA: TGTGCCAGTTATTCCCGACAGGGGCCTCCTGGGTCCCAGCATTTT
V gene: TRBV5-1; clone size: -; J gene: TRBJ2-3; D gene: TRBD2; CDR3 length: 17; CDR3 protein: CASSLAGTSATTDTQYF; CDR3 DNA: TGCGCCAGCAGCTTAGCCGGGACTAGCGCGACCACAGATACGCAGTATTTT
V gene: TRBV5-6; clone size: many; J gene: TRBJ2-2; D gene: -; CDR3 length: 12; CDR3 protein: CASSLMGGELFF; CDR3 DNA: TGTGCCAGCAGCTTGATGGGAGGGGAGCTGTTTTTT
V gene: TRBV27; clone size: -; J gene: TRBJ2-1; D gene: -; CDR3 length: 13; CDR3 protein: CASIRTEDNEQFF; CDR3 DNA: TGTGCCAGCATCAGGACAGAGGACAATGAGCAGTTCTTC
V gene: TRBV12-3/TRBV12-4; clone size: few; J gene: TRBJ1-3; D gene: -; CDR3 length: 12; CDR3 protein: CASSRWGNTIYF; CDR3 DNA: TGTGCCAGCAGCCGCTGGGGAAACACCATATATTTT
V gene: TRBV18; clone size: many; J gene: TRBJ2-1; D gene: TRBD2; CDR3 length: 13; CDR3 protein: CASSPIAGVEQFF; CDR3 DNA: TGTGCCAGCTCACCGATAGCGGGAGTCGAGCAGTTCTTC
V gene: TRBV9; clone size: few; J gene: TRBJ2-5; D gene: -; CDR3 length: 12; CDR3 protein: CPHSGSQETQYF; CDR3 DNA: TGCCCGCACAGCGGGTCCCAAGAGACCCAGTACTTC
V gene: TRBV20-1; clone size: -; J gene: TRBJ2-7; D gene: TRBD2; CDR3 length: 17; CDR3 protein: CSAVGLAGGPSSYEQYF; CDR3 DNA: TGCAGTGCGGTGGGACTAGCGGGAGGACCCAGTTCCTACGAGCAGTACTTC
V gene: TRBV2; clone size: -; J gene: TRBJ2-3; D gene: -; CDR3 length: 16; CDR3 protein: CASSPRRRVGTDTQYF; CDR3 DNA: TGTGCCAGCAGTCCTCGCCGGCGGGTTGGCACAGATACGCAGTATTTT
V gene: TRBV20-1; clone size: -; J gene: TRBJ2-1; D gene: -; CDR3 length: 14; CDR3 protein: CSARDLGGLNEQFF; CDR3 DNA: TGCAGTGCTAGAGACCTGGGGGGCCTCAATGAGCAGTTCTTC
V gene: TRBV4-1; clone size: few; J gene: TRBJ2-1; D gene: -; CDR3 length: 14; CDR3 protein: CASSPASGPNEQFF; CDR3 DNA: TGCGCCAGCAGCCCCGCTTCGGGACCGAATGAGCAGTTCTTC
V gene: TRBV5-5; clone size: -; J gene: TRBJ1-2; D gene: -; CDR3 length: 14; CDR3 protein: CASSLGDTSRGYTF; CDR3 DNA: TGTGCCAGCAGCTTGGGGGACACCAGCCGGGGCTACACCTTC
V gene: TRBV3-1; clone size: many; J gene: TRBJ2-1; D gene: TRBD2; CDR3 length: 17; CDR3 protein: CASSPRTSGPFYNEQFF; CDR3 DNA: TGTGCCAGCAGCCCTAGGACTAGCGGGCCCTTCTACAATGAGCAGTTCTTC
V gene: TRBV24-1; clone size: many; J gene: TRBJ2-3; D gene: TRBD1; CDR3 length: 15; CDR3 protein: CATSDPGQGTDTQYF; CDR3 DNA: TGTGCCACCAGTGACCCCGGACAGGGGACAGATACGCAGTATTTT
V gene: TRBV6-5; clone size: -; J gene: TRBJ1-4; D gene: -; CDR3 length: 14; CDR3 protein: CASSYRGINEKLFF; CDR3 DNA: TGTGCCAGCAGTTACCGGGGCATTAATGAAAAACTGTTTTTT
V gene: TRBV19; clone size: few; J gene: TRBJ2-1; D gene: -; CDR3 length: 13; CDR3 protein: CASSIGRYNEQFF; CDR3 DNA: TGTGCCAGTAGTATAGGACGGTACAATGAGCAGTTCTTC
V gene: TRBV2; clone size: many; J gene: TRBJ2-5; D gene: -; CDR3 length: 12; CDR3 protein: CASALQGETQYF; CDR3 DNA: TGTGCCAGCGCCCTACAGGGAGAGACCCAGTACTTC
V gene: TRBV12-3/TRBV12-4; clone size: -; J gene: TRBJ2-2; D gene: -; CDR3 length: 12; CDR3 protein: CASRPSQSGLFF; CDR3 DNA: TGTGCCAGCAGGCCCAGCCAGTCGGGTTTGTTTTTT
V gene: TRBV28; clone size: many; J gene: TRBJ2-1; D gene: TRBD1; CDR3 length: 17; CDR3 protein: CASIQDLNRGPRNEQFF; CDR3 DNA: TGTGCCAGCATCCAGGACCTGAACAGGGGGCCTCGTAATGAGCAGTTCTTC
V gene: TRBV20-1; clone size: many; J gene: TRBJ2-5; D gene: -; CDR3 length: 14; CDR3 protein: CSANMARAQETQYF; CDR3 DNA: TGCAGTGCCAACATGGCGCGGGCCCAAGAGACCCAGTACTTC
V gene: TRBV3-1; clone size: few; J gene: TRBJ2-1; D gene: TRBD2; CDR3 length: 16; CDR3 protein: CASSQALAGGGNEQFF; CDR3 DNA: TGTGCCAGCAGCCAAGCCCTAGCGGGAGGCGGGAATGAGCAGTTCTTC
V gene: TRBV12-3/TRBV12-4; clone size: -; J gene: TRBJ2-7; D gene: -; CDR3 length: 13; CDR3 protein: CSSSTGQRYEQYF; CDR3 DNA: TGTTCCAGCAGTACTGGACAGCGCTACGAGCAGTACTTC
V gene: TRBV24-1; clone size: -; J gene: TRBJ2-7; D gene: -; CDR3 length: 13; CDR3 protein: CATSEMGEYEQYF; CDR3 DNA: TGTGCCACCAGTGAAATGGGGGAGTACGAGCAGTACTTC
V gene: TRBV5-1; clone size: few; J gene: TRBJ2-7; D gene: TRBD1; CDR3 length: 13; CDR3 protein: CASARDSEYEQYF; CDR3 DNA: TGCGCCAGCGCCCGGGACAGCGAATACGAGCAGTACTTC
V gene: TRBV12-3/TRBV12-4; clone size: many; J gene: TRBJ2-1; D gene: TRBD2; CDR3 length: 14; CDR3 protein: CASTKLAGNNEQFF; CDR3 DNA: TGTGCCAGCACCAAACTAGCGGGGAACAATGAGCAGTTCTTC
V gene: TRBV27; clone size: many; J gene: TRBJ2-7; D gene: TRBD2; CDR3 length: 16; CDR3 protein: CASSLFLAEGDYEQYF; CDR3 DNA: TGTGCCAGCAGTTTGTTTCTAGCGGAGGGAGACTACGAGCAGTACTTC
V gene: TRBV6-1; clone size: -; J gene: TRBJ2-7; D gene: TRBD1; CDR3 length: 15; CDR3 protein: CASSAGTGVLYEQYF; CDR3 DNA: TGTGCCAGCAGTGCCGGGACAGGGGTTCTTTACGAGCAGTACTTC
V gene: TRBV12-3/TRBV12-4; clone size: many; J gene: TRBJ2-1; D gene: -; CDR3 length: 15; CDR3 protein: CASSFGGNSYNEQFF; CDR3 DNA: TGTGCCAGCAGTTTTGGAGGTAACTCCTACAATGAGCAGTTCTTC
V gene: TRBV3-1; clone size: few; J gene: TRBJ2-2; D gene: -; CDR3 length: 11; CDR3 protein: CASSGPGELFF; CDR3 DNA: TGTGCCAGCTCAGGGCCCGGGGAGCTGTTTTTT
V gene: TRBV3-1; clone size: -; J gene: TRBJ2-3; D gene: -; CDR3 length: 14; CDR3 protein: CASSQSPGSHTQYF; CDR3 DNA: TGTGCCAGCAGCCAGAGCCCTGGGTCGCATACGCAGTATTTT
V gene: TRBV15; clone size: -; J gene: TRBJ2-7; D gene: TRBD2; CDR3 length: 15; CDR3 protein: CATSGGTRQRYEQYF; CDR3 DNA: TGTGCCACCAGCGGCGGGACTAGACAGAGGTACGAGCAGTACTTC
V gene: TRBV15; clone size: few; J gene: TRBJ1-2; D gene: -; CDR3 length: 17; CDR3 protein: CATSRDPTAYLLYGYTF; CDR3 DNA: TGTGCCACCAGCAGAGATCCTACAGCCTATCTACTTTATGGCTACACCTTC